Presented here are 15 T cell receptor beta chains from one specimen sequenced in a study of cytomegalovirus exposure and HLA in healthy donors. Vbeta (60) and Jbeta (13) primers were used in the PCR. Measured with immunoSEQ multiplex PCR; TCRdb has only the in-frame clones, and not every one. The table lists 130,000 to 150,000 clones, roughly three quarters of them singletons. The sample was PBMCs. Source of these receptors: a woman aged 40 to 49 in good health and CMV-seronegative.

This chain links TRBV4-2 with TRBJ2-3; weak D call: TRBD1 (6 bases). This CDR3 spans 16 amino acids. Germline V gives CDR1 LGHNA, CDR2 YNFKEQ. V lost 4 bases to trimming and J lost 1 base, with 15 bases between them. The CDR3 DNA follows: TGTGCCAGCAGCCCGCAACAGGGATCGGGCACAGATACGCAGTATTTT. It encodes CASSPQQGSGTDTQYF.

The gene calls are TRBV20-1 and TRBJ2-7; D may be TRBD1 (6 bases). Germline V gives CDR1 DFQATT, CDR2 SNEGSKA (reference sequence). The CDR3 extends over 11 amino acids. V was clipped by 4 bases and J by 4 bases, with 8 bases between them. CDR3 coding DNA: TGCAGTGCTAACAGGGATTACGAGCAGTACTTC. Translation: CSANRDYEQYF.

This clone was counted ten times or more. This chain joins TRBV10-3 and TRBJ1-1; D is ambiguous. Germline CDR1 and CDR2: ENHRY and SYGVKD. The CDR3 loop spans 12 amino acids. V was trimmed by 10 bases and J by 1 base, leaving 10 bases between them. The CDR3 DNA follows: TGTGCCACCGGACGGGGGAACACTGAAGCTTTCTTT. It yields the protein CATGRGNTEAFF.

The chain carries TRBV18 and TRBJ2-1; the D gene is possibly TRBD2 (5 bases). This CDR3 contains 13 residues. Trimming left V 3 bases short and J 7 bases short, with 10 bases between. Germline V gives CDR1 KGHSH, CDR2 LQKENI. The CDR3, as DNA: TGTGCCAGCTCACCCCCCGGGGTAAATGAGCAGTTCTTC. Its translation is CASSPPGVNEQFF.

The rearrangement links TRBV30 to TRBJ2-1; D is perhaps TRBD2 (5 bases). CDR3 size: 16 residues. In germline, CDR1 is GTSNPN, CDR2 SVGIG (reference sequence). The V end lost 0 bases, the J end lost 9 bases, and 21 bases lay between the germline ends. CDR3 protein: CAWSVRPAEAFGEQFF. Written as DNA, the CDR3 is TGTGCCTGGAGTGTACGACCAGCGGAGGCATTTGGTGAGCAGTTCTTC. Full variable domain (rest looked up from reference TRBV30 and TRBJ2-1): SQTIHQWPATLVQPVGSPLSLECTVEGTSNPNLYWYRQAAGRGLQLLFYSVGIGQISSEVPQNLSASRPQDRQFILSSKKLLLSDSGFYLCAWSVRPAEAFGEQFFGPGTRLTVL.

The chain links TRBV15 to TRBJ1-3; D ambiguous. CDR1 LNHNV and CDR2 YYDKDF come from the germline V gene (reference sequence). The germline V and J ends were trimmed by 6 bases and 1 base, with 16 bases remaining between them. This CDR3 is built from 16 residues. The CDR3 spells CATSSIPRESGNTIYF. CDR3 sequence (DNA): TGTGCCACCAGTTCTATCCCGAGGGAATCTGGAAACACCATATATTTT.

The gene calls are TRBV2 and TRBJ1-2; D is unclear. With 3 bases removed from V and 0 bases from J, the gap between germline ends came to 11 bases. CDR3 length: 15 amino acids. Per the germline V gene, CDR1 is SNHLY and CDR2 is FYNNEI. This CDR3 reads CASSEIRSTNYGYTF. DNA for the CDR3: TGTGCCAGCAGTGAGATCCGGTCCACTAACTATGGCTACACCTTC. The full variable domain, completed using reference TRBV2 and TRBJ1-2, is EPEVTQTPSHQVTQMGQEVILRCVPISNHLYFYWYRQILGQKVEFLVSFYNNEISEKSEIFDDQFSVERPDGSNFTLKIRSTKLEDSAMYFCASSEIRSTNYGYTFGSGTRLTVV.

The chain couples TRBV29-1 to TRBJ1-1; D unclear. Trimming pared 7 bases from V and 6 bases from J, leaving 15 bases between. The germline gives CDR1 SQVTM, CDR2 ANQGSEA. The CDR3 sequence is 12 residues long. CDR3 amino acids: CSASPFGPEAFF. The CDR3 bases are TGCAGCGCCTCCCCTTTTGGCCCTGAAGCTTTCTTT. The complete variable domain, with remaining parts taken from reference TRBV29-1 and TRBJ1-1, reads SAVISQKPSRDICQRGTSLTIQCQVDSQVTMMFWYRQQPGQSLTLIATANQGSEATYESGFVIDKFPISRPNLTFSTLTVSNMSPEDSSIYLCSASPFGPEAFFGQGTRLTVV.

The rearrangement joins TRBV28 to TRBJ1-3, with 10 positions matching TRBD1. The V segment lost 6 bases and the J segment 2 bases; nucleotides outside the gene matches: 1. CDR3 length: 14 residues. Germline V gives CDR1 MDHEN, CDR2 SYDVKM. The CDR3 nucleotides are TGTGCCAGCAGGACAGGGGGCCCTGGAAACACCATATATTTT. This encodes CASRTGGPGNTIYF.

In the case of this clone: Sequence at one end of the junction differs from germline and may be a read error. The V and J genes are TRBV28 and TRBJ1-2, with D tentatively TRBD1 (6 bases). The V gene's germline CDR1 is MDHEN and CDR2 SYDVKM. The CDR3 is 15 amino acids. In nucleotides, the CDR3 is TGTGCCAGCAGGTTATCACTCTCCGGGACAACTGGCTACACCTTC. Amino acids: CASRLSLSGTTGYTF.

In the case of this clone: Germline and junction disagree at one end, which may indicate a read error. The V gene is TRBV7-9, the J gene TRBJ2-7; possible D gene TRBD1, 6 bases. The CDR3 length is 16 residues. Germline CDR1 reads SEHNR; CDR2 reads FQNEAQ (reference sequence). The CDR3 DNA sequence: TGTTCCAGCAGCTCCGGCCCAGGGGATAGCGCCTACGAGCAGTACTTC. Protein: CSSSSGPGDSAYEQYF.

This clone was seen a single time. The chain couples TRBV19 to TRBJ1-2; 7 nucleotides match TRBD1. This CDR3 spans 14 amino acids. J was trimmed by 4 bases and V by 5 bases; bases with no gene match: 7. The germline V gene encodes CDR1 LNHDA and CDR2 SQIVND (reference sequence). The chain's CDR3 is CASSFAGQSYGYTF. The CDR3 DNA follows: TGTGCCAGTAGTTTTGCGGGACAGTCCTATGGCTACACCTTC.

A note on this clone: Other DNA sequences within the sample encode an identical CDR3. V is TRBV5-1 and J is TRBJ2-5, with 7 bases matching TRBD1. The CDR3 is 14 amino acids. The ends lost 4 bases at V and 1 base at J; junction bases unmatched: 4. The germline CDR1 and CDR2 sequences are SGHRS and YFSETQ. CDR3 nucleotide sequence: TGCGCCAGCAGCCTGGGACAGACCCAAGAGACCCAGTACTTC. This codes for CASSLGQTQETQYF.

The rearrangement joins TRBV9 to TRBJ2-5; 7 bases align to TRBD1. Gene TRBJ2-7 matches the end of the DNA better, so the J call may be wrong. This CDR3 has 16 residues. CDR1 and CDR2 (germline): SGDLS, YYNGEE. CDR3 sequence reads: CASSVEPRTGAGEQYF. The CDR3, as DNA: TGTGCCAGCAGCGTAGAGCCGAGAACAGGGGCAGGCGAGCAGTACTTC.

This sequence joins TRBV5-1 and TRBJ2-1, with 7 bases that match TRBD2. Trimming cost V 2 bases and J 6 bases; bases outside gene matches: 8. The CDR3 sequence is 15 residues long. Germline V gene sequence: CDR1 SGHRS, CDR2 YFSETQ. The CDR3 DNA is TGCGCCAGCAGCTTCCCTAGCGGCAAACCCAATGAGCAGTTCTTC. Encoded protein: CASSFPSGKPNEQFF.